The T cell receptor (beta chain) under discussion was sequenced for a study of identical twins. Trimming removed 3 bases from V and 7 bases from J; junction bases left unmatched: 3. Looked up from germline, CDR1 is SGHRS and CDR2 is YFSETQ. The CDR3 spans 15 residues. This clonotype was recorded many times. TCRdb reanalysed the 5' RACE reads using MiXCR and keeps one entry per CDR3 protein. The sample includes about 690,000 distinct CDR3 sequences, 21% seen only once; the top ten take 4.3%. These data were also filed under a second study, of T cells expressing NK-cell markers.

Sequencing input: PBMCs. The V gene is TRBV5-1, the J gene TRBJ2-3; TRBD2 matches 15 bases. The receptor was derived from a woman aged 18-35 years in good health. CDR3 DNA sequence: TGCGCCAGCAGCTCTGGACTAGCGGGGGGGAATACGCAGTATTTT. It encodes CASSSGLAGGNTQYF.